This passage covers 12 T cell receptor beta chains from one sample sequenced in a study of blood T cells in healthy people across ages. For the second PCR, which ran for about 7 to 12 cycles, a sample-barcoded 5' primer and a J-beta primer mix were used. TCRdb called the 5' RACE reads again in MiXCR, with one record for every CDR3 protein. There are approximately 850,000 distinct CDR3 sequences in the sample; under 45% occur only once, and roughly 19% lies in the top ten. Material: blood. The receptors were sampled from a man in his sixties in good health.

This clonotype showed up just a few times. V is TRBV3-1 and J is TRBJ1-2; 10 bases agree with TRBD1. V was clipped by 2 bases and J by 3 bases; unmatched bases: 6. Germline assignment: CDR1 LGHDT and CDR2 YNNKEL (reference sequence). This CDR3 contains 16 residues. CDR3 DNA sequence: TGTGCCAGCAGCCAAAGGACAGGGGGTTCCGACTATGGCTACACCTTC. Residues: CASSQRTGGSDYGYTF.

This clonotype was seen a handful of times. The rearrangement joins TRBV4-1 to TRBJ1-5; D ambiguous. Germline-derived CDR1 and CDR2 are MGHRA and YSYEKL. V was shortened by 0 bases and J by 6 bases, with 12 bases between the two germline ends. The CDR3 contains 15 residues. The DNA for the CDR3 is TGCGCCAGCAGCCAAGAGAGAGGAAGTCGTCAGCCCCAGCATTTT. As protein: CASSQERGSRQPQHF.

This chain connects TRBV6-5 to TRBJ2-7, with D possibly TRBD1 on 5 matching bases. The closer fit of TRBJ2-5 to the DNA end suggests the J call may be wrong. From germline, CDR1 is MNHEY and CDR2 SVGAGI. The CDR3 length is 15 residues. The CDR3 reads CASCISGQDCETQYF. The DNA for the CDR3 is TGTGCCAGCTGCATCTCAGGACAAGATTGTGAGACCCAGTACTTC.

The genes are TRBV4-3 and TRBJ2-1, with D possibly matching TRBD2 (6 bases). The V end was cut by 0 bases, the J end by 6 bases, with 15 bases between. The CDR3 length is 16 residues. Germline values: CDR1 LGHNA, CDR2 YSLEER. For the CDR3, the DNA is TGCGCCAGCAGCCAAGATTCATCGGGGGTAATCAATGAGCAGTTCTTC. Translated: CASSQDSSGVINEQFF.

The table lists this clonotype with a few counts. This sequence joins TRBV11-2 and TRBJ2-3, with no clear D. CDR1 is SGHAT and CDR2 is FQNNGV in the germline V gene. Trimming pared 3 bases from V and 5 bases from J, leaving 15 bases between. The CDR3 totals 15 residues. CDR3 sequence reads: CASSLGPTMGDTQYF. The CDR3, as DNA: TGTGCCAGCAGCTTGGGCCCTACGATGGGAGATACGCAGTATTTT.

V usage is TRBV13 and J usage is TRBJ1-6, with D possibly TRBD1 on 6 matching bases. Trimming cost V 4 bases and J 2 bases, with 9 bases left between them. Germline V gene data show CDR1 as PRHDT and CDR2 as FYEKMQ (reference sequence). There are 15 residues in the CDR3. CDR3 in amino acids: CASSSTGAYNSPLHF. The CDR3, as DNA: TGTGCCAGCAGCTCGACAGGAGCCTATAATTCACCCCTCCACTTT.

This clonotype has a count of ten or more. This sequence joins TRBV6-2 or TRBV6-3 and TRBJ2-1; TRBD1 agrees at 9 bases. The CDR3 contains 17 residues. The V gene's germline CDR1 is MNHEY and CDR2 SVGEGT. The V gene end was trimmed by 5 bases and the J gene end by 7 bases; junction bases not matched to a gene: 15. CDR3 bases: TGTGCCAGCAGTGGAACCGGGACAGGGATGGATGTTAATGAGCAGTTCTTC. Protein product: CASSGTGTGMDVNEQFF.

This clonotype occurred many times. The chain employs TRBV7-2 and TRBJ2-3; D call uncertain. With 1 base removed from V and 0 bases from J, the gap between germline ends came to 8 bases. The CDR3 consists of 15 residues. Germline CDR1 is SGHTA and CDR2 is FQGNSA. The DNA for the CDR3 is TGTGCCAGCAGCTTAGACTATACTAGCACAGATACGCAGTATTTT. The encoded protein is CASSLDYTSTDTQYF. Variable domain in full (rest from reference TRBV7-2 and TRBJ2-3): GAGVSQSPSNKVTEKGKDVELRCDPISGHTALYWYRQSLGQGLEFLIYFQGNSAPDKSGLPSDRFSAERTGGSVSTLTIQRTQQEDSAVYLCASSLDYTSTDTQYFGPGTRLTVL.

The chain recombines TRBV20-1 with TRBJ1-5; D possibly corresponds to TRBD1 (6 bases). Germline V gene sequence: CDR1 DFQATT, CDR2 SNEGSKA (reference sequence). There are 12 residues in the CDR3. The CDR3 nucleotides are TGCAGCCTCATGGGGGCAGCCCAGCCCCAGCATTTT. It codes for CSLMGAAQPQHF.

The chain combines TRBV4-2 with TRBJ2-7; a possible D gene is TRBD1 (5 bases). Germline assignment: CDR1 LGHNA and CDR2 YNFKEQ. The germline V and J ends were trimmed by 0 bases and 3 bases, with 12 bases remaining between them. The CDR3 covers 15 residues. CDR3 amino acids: CASSQDSGFVYEQYF. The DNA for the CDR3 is TGTGCCAGCAGCCAAGATTCAGGGTTTGTCTACGAGCAGTACTTC.

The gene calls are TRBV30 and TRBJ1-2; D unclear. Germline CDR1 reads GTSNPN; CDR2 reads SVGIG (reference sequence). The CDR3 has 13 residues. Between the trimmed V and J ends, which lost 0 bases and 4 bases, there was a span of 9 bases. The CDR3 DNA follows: TGTGCCTGGAGTGTAGGGCCGATCTATGGCTACACCTTC. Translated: CAWSVGPIYGYTF.

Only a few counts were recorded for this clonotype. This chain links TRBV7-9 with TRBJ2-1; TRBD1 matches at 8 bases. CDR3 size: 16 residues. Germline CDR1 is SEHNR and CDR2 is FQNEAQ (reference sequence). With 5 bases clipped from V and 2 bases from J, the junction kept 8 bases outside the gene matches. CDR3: CASSLSLTGAYNEQFF. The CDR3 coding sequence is TGTGCCAGCAGCCTCTCGCTGACAGGGGCCTACAATGAGCAGTTCTTC.